The TCR beta chain described here comes from a study of T cells after yellow fever vaccination. General study findings and limits: Shared CD4/CD8 clonotypes were a small share, likely from convergent recombination. Though weaker, the secondary response peaked faster, on day 5 versus 15.

CDR3 length: 14 residues. CDR1 MGHRA and CDR2 YSYEKL come from the germline V gene. V was cut by 4 bases and J by 5 bases, with 12 bases left in between. 5'RACE template switching generated TCR cDNA, adding a universal primer site and UMIs. TCRdb itself ran the 5' RACE reads through MiXCR, one entry per CDR3 protein. The data hold 100,000 to 150,000 distinct CDR3 sequences, with about 8.8% observed a single time. This clonotype was observed many times. As yet, its antigen is unknown. V is TRBV4-1 and J is TRBJ1-5, with D possibly being TRBD1 (5 bases). The origin of this receptor is a man aged 18 to 30 who received the YFV17D yellow fever vaccine. The source material was CD8+ T cells sorted from PBMCs, sampled on the day of the yellow fever booster vaccination. CDR3 bases: TGCGCCAGCAGCCTTAATCGGGGGGATCAGCCCCAGCATTTT. This encodes CASSLNRGDQPQHF.